These 20 T cell receptor beta chains came from one sample sequenced in a study of cytomegalovirus exposure and HLA in healthy donors (dated by TCRdb to the late 2010s). The library was prepared using the immunoSEQ multiplex PCR assay. TCRdb obtained this table from immuneACCESS and retained in-frame rearrangements with V and J assigned. These tables miss some clones; where compared with another copy, unresolved V genes account for less than half of the shortfall, and the remainder is unexplained. The sample table shows about 160,000 clones, and roughly 89% are seen once. The ten top clones hold around 10% of the sample. The sequenced material came from PBMCs. The receptors come from a woman younger than 30 in good health and CMV-seropositive.

J is TRBJ2-3 and V is TRBV9; 13 positions match TRBD2. Trimming at V came to 5 bases and at J to 4 bases, leaving 4 bases not matched to a gene. CDR3 length equals 15 residues. The V gene's germline CDR1 is SGDLS and CDR2 YYNGEE. CDR3 sequence (DNA): TGTGCCAGCAGTCGGACTAGCGGGAGTCCAGATACGCAGTATTTT. This sequence encodes CASSRTSGSPDTQYF.

The chain couples TRBV2 to TRBJ1-4; D ambiguous. Germline CDR1 is SNHLY and CDR2 is FYNNEI. CDR3 size: 14 residues. Deletions cut 2 bases from V and 2 bases from J, with 6 bases between. The CDR3 loop reads CASSERRTNEKLFF. CDR3 nucleotides: TGTGCCAGCAGTGAAAGGCGGACTAATGAAAAACTGTTTTTT.

CDR3 amino acids: CASSLRAISTDTQYF. The CDR3 nucleotides are TGTGCCAGCAGCTTGCGGGCAATAAGCACAGATACGCAGTATTTT. The chain links TRBV11-2 to TRBJ2-3, with a tentative D call TRBD2 (5 bases). The CDR3 runs 15 residues. CDR1 is SGHAT and CDR2 is FQNNGV in the germline V gene. V was cut by 3 bases and J by 0 bases, with 10 bases left in between.

The J gene is TRBJ1-2, the V gene TRBV6-5, with D possibly TRBD1 on 5 matching bases. The V gene's germline CDR1 is MNHEY and CDR2 SVGAGI. The V gene lost 2 bases and the J gene lost 5 bases, with 18 bases spanning the gap. This CDR3 is built from 16 residues. CDR3 coding DNA: TGTGCCAGCAGTTACAGCGGGGCTAGCACCCGATATGGCTACACCTTC. This encodes CASSYSGASTRYGYTF.

The chain links TRBV29-1 to TRBJ2-5; the match to TRBD1 covers 12 bases. Unmatched junction bases numbered 3, after V lost 0 bases and J lost 4 bases. The CDR3 spans 15 residues. CDR1 and CDR2 (germline): SQVTM, ANQGSEA. The CDR3 nucleotides are TGCAGCGTTGAAGATCGGGACAGGGGGCGAGAGACCCAGTACTTC. This codes for CSVEDRDRGRETQYF.

CDR3 amino acids: CASSSGTSGSDTDTQYF. Written as DNA, the CDR3 is TGTGCCAGTAGTTCGGGGACTAGCGGGAGTGACACAGATACGCAGTATTTT. The gene calls are TRBV19 and TRBJ2-3; 14 bases line up with TRBD2. Looked up from germline, CDR1 is LNHDA and CDR2 is SQIVND (reference sequence). J lost 2 bases, V lost 5 bases, and 6 bases had no gene match. This CDR3 spans 17 amino acids.

This rearrangement joins TRBV5-1 to TRBJ2-3; TRBD1 agrees at 8 bases. The CDR3 is 15 amino acids. Germline-derived CDR1 and CDR2 are SGHRS and YFSETQ. Unmatched junction bases numbered 7, after V lost 5 bases and J lost 2 bases. The chain's CDR3 is CASSTDRVVTDTQYF. The CDR3 DNA reads as TGCGCCAGCAGTACGGACAGGGTAGTCACAGATACGCAGTATTTT. The full variable domain, its missing parts supplied by reference TRBV5-1 and TRBJ2-3, is KAGVTQTPRYLIKTRGQQVTLSCSPISGHRSVSWYQQTPGQGLQFLFEYFSETQRNKGNFPGRFSGRQFSNSRSEMNVSTLELGDSALYLCASSTDRVVTDTQYFGPGTRLTVL.

V usage is TRBV11-1 and J usage is TRBJ1-1; weak D call: TRBD1 (6 bases). Germline CDR1 SGHAT, CDR2 FQDESV (reference sequence). CDR3 length: 14 residues. With 1 base removed from V and 5 bases from J, the gap between germline ends came to 11 bases. CDR3 coding DNA: TGTGCCAGCAGCTTAGACAGGGTGGGAACTGAAGCTTTCTTT. The encoded protein is CASSLDRVGTEAFF.

This CDR3 reads CASSSLTGAGQPQHF. Written as DNA, the CDR3 is TGTGCCAGCAGCTCCCTAACAGGGGCGGGTCAGCCCCAGCATTTT. The V gene is TRBV28, the J gene TRBJ1-5; TRBD1 matches 7 bases. Trimming removed 6 bases from V and 6 bases from J; junction bases left unmatched: 11. Germline V CDR1 and CDR2: MDHEN, SYDVKM. The CDR3 is 15 residues long.

The chain combines TRBV6-1 with TRBJ1-4; D call uncertain. The germline V and J ends were trimmed by 2 bases and 8 bases, with 12 bases remaining between them. Germline assignment: CDR1 MNHNS and CDR2 SASEGT. The CDR3 is 14 amino acids. The CDR3 region has the DNA TGTGCCAGCAGTGAACGTAGAGGGTACGAAAAACTGTTTTTT. Protein sequence: CASSERRGYEKLFF.

The gene calls are TRBV29-1 and TRBJ1-1, with TRBD1 as a possible D gene (6 bases). CDR1 is SQVTM and CDR2 is ANQGSEA in the germline V gene. The CDR3 is 12 residues long. The V end was cut by 7 bases, the J end by 0 bases, with 9 bases between. The CDR3 here is CSGAGVNTEAFF. The CDR3 coding sequence is TGCAGCGGCGCAGGGGTGAACACTGAAGCTTTCTTT.

The genes are TRBV30 and TRBJ2-7; D call uncertain. Germline V CDR1 and CDR2: GTSNPN, SVGIG (reference sequence). The CDR3 loop spans 11 amino acids. V was shortened by 2 bases and J by 3 bases, with 5 bases between the two germline ends. Written as DNA, the CDR3 is TGTGCCTGGAGTTCTGTCTACGAGCAGTACTTC. Translation gives CAWSSVYEQYF.

This sequence joins TRBV30 and TRBJ1-2; 12 nucleotides agree with TRBD1. CDR1 is GTSNPN, CDR2 SVGIG, per germline (reference sequence). This CDR3 comprises 14 residues. Trimming took 0 bases from V and 8 from J; bases not matched to a gene: 4. CDR3 protein: CAWSVGTGGIGYTF. CDR3 bases: TGTGCCTGGAGTGTAGGGACAGGGGGCATCGGCTACACCTTC. The whole variable domain, filled in from reference TRBV30 and TRBJ1-2, reads SQTIHQWPATLVQPVGSPLSLECTVEGTSNPNLYWYRQAAGRGLQLLFYSVGIGQISSEVPQNLSASRPQDRQFILSSKKLLLSDSGFYLCAWSVGTGGIGYTFGSGTRLTVV.

The V and J genes are TRBV9 and TRBJ1-3, with 8 bases identical to TRBD1. The CDR3 length is 14 residues. Germline loops: CDR1 SGDLS, CDR2 YYNGEE. The junction had 2 bases not matched to a gene; V was cut back by 4 bases and J by 2 bases. In DNA, the CDR3 is TGTGCCAGCAGCACGACAGGGGCTGGAAACACCATATATTTT. This translates into CASSTTGAGNTIYF.

The V gene is TRBV6-6, the J gene TRBJ2-1; possibly TRBD2 for D (5 bases). The CDR3 is 12 amino acids. Trimming stripped 0 bases from V and 10 bases from J, with 7 bases between. Looked up from germline, CDR1 is MNHNY and CDR2 is SVGAGI (reference sequence). The chain's CDR3 is CASSYSREEQFF. DNA of the CDR3: TGTGCCAGCAGTTACTCGAGGGAAGAGCAGTTCTTC.

The V call is TRBV13, the J call TRBJ2-5; a possible D gene is TRBD2 (6 bases). Germline V gene data show CDR1 as PRHDT and CDR2 as FYEKMQ (reference sequence). The CDR3 spans 15 residues. Trimming removed 2 bases at V and 1 base at J, with 11 bases between. In nucleotides, the CDR3 is TGTGCCAGCAGCTTAATCAGGGACTTCCAAGAGACCCAGTACTTC. Protein: CASSLIRDFQETQYF.

The chain links TRBV4-3 to TRBJ1-3, with TRBD1 as a possible D gene (6 bases). This CDR3 spans 15 amino acids. V lost 2 bases and J lost 6, with 14 bases in between. The V gene's germline CDR1 is LGHNA and CDR2 YSLEER. As DNA, the CDR3 is TGCGCCAGCAGCCAATCAGGGGCTCTGGAAAACACCATATATTTT. It translates to CASSQSGALENTIYF.

The chain recombines TRBV5-1 with TRBJ1-2; the match to TRBD1 covers 9 bases. This CDR3 spans 14 amino acids. The V gene end was trimmed by 4 bases and the J gene end by 3 bases; junction bases not matched to a gene: 4. In germline, CDR1 is SGHRS, CDR2 YFSETQ. CDR3 sequence: CASSPTGGDYGYTF. Here the CDR3 DNA reads TGCGCCAGCAGCCCCACAGGGGGCGACTATGGCTACACCTTC.

V is TRBV18 and J is TRBJ2-2; D is unresolved. V lost 1 base and J lost 4, with 13 bases in between. CDR1 is KGHSH and CDR2 is LQKENI in the germline V gene. This CDR3 has 16 amino acids. CDR3 sequence: CASSPRIASVTGELFF. The CDR3 DNA follows: TGTGCCAGCTCACCACGTATAGCTTCAGTCACCGGGGAGCTGTTTTTT. The variable domain in full, completed from reference TRBV18 and TRBJ2-2, reads NAGVMQNPRHLVRRRGQEARLRCSPMKGHSHVYWYRQLPEEGLKFMVYLQKENIIDESGMPKERFSAEFPKEGPSILRIQQVVRGDSAAYFCASSPRIASVTGELFFGEGSRLTVL.

This chain joins TRBV6-6 and TRBJ1-5; a weak D match, TRBD1 (6 bases). CDR3 length: 16 amino acids. The V end lost 5 bases, the J end lost 0 bases, and 14 bases lay between the germline ends. CDR1 and CDR2 from the germline V gene are MNHNY and SVGAGI (reference sequence). The CDR3 DNA reads as TGTGCCAGCAGTATCCGGGACAATAATAGCAATCAGCCCCAGCATTTT. Translating it yields CASSIRDNNSNQPQHF.